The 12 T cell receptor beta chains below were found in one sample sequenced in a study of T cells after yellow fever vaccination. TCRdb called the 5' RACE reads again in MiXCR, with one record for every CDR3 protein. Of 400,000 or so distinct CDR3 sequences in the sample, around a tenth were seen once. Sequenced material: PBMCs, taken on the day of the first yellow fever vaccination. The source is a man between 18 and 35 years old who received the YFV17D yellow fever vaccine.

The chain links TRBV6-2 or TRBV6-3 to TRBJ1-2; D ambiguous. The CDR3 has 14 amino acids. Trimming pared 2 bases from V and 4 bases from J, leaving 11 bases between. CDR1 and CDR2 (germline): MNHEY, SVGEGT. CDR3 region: CASSYVSGSYGYTF. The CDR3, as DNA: TGTGCCAGCAGTTACGTCTCAGGATCCTATGGCTACACCTTC.

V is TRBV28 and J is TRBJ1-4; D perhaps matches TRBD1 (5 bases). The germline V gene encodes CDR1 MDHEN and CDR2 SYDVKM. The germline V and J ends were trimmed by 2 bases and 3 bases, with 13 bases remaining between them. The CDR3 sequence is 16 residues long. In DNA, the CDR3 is TGTGCCAGCAGTTTAGGTTCAGGGACGCCTAATGAAAAACTGTTTTTT. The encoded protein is CASSLGSGTPNEKLFF.

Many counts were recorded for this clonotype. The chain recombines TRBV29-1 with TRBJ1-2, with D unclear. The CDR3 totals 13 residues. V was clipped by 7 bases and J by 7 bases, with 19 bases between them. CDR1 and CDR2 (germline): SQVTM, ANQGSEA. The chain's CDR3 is CSATLMGFSGYTF. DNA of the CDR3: TGCAGCGCAACCTTGATGGGCTTCAGTGGCTACACCTTC.

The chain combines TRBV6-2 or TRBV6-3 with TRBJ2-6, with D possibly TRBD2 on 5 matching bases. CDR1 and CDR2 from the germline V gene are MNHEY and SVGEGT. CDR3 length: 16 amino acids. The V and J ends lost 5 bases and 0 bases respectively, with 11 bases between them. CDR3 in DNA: TGTGCCAGCAGTCGGGATTGGGTCTCTGGGGCCAACGTCCTGACTTTC. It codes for CASSRDWVSGANVLTF.

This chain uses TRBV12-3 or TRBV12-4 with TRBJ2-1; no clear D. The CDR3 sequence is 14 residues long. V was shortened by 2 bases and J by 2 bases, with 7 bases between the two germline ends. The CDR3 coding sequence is TGTGCCAGCAGTTTAAATGGGGCCTACAATGAGCAGTTCTTC. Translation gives CASSLNGAYNEQFF.

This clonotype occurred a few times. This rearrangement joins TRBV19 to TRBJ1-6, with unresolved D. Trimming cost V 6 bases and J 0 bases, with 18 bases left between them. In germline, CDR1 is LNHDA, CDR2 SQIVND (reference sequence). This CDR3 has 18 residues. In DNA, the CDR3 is TGTGCCAGTAGGGCCTCGAGTGTTCGGAGCTCCTATAATTCACCCCTCCACTTT. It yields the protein CASRASSVRSSYNSPLHF.

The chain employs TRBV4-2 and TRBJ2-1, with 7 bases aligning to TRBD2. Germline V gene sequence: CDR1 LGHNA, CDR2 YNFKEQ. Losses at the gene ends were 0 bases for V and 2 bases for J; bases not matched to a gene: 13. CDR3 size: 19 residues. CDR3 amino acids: CASSQDDGEGPGPYNEQFF. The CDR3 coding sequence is TGTGCCAGCAGCCAAGATGACGGGGAGGGCCCCGGACCCTACAATGAGCAGTTCTTC.

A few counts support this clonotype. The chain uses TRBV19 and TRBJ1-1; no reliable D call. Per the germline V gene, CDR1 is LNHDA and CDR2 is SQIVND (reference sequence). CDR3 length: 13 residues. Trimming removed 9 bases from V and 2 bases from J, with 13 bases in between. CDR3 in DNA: TGTGCCAGCACAGACCGTCGAAACACTGAAGCTTTCTTT. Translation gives CASTDRRNTEAFF.

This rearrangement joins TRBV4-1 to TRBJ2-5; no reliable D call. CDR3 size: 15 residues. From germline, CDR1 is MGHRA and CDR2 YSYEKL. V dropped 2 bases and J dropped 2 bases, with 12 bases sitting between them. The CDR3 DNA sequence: TGCGCCAGCAGCCAACTAGGACGGGCACAAGAGACCCAGTACTTC. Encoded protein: CASSQLGRAQETQYF.

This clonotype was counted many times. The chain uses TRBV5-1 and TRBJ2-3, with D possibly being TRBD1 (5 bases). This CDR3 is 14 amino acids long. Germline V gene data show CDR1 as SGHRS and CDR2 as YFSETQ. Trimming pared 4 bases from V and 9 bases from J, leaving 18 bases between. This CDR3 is CASSVGPLQGTQYF. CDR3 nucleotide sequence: TGCGCCAGCAGCGTAGGGCCTCTCCAGGGAACGCAGTATTTT. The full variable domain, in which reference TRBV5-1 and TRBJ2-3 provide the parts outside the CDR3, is KAGVTQTPRYLIKTRGQQVTLSCSPISGHRSVSWYQQTPGQGLQFLFEYFSETQRNKGNFPGRFSGRQFSNSRSEMNVSTLELGDSALYLCASSVGPLQGTQYFGPGTRLTVL.

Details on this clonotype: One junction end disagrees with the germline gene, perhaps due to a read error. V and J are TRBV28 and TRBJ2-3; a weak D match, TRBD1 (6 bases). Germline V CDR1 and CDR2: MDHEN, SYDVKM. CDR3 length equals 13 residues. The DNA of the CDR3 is TGTGCCAGCAGCCCTCGAGGGGGTTCTACGCAGAATTTT. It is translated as CASSPRGGSTQNF.

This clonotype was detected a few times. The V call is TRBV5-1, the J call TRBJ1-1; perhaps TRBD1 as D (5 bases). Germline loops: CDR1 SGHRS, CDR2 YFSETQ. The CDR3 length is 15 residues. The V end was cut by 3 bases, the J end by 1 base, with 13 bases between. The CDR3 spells CASSWTPTGNTEAFF. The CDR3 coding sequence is TGCGCCAGCAGCTGGACCCCTACAGGGAACACTGAAGCTTTCTTT.